The 6 T cell receptor beta chains below were found in one sample sequenced in a study of beta chain features in type 1 diabetes. Expressed TCRB transcripts were sequenced, since all the RNA that had been isolated was reverse transcribed. Sequencing was performed with immunoSEQ multiplex PCR; in TCRdb, only in-frame clones are kept and a portion is missing. The table has 150,000 or so clones, about 10% seen once; the top ten hold about 0.68%. The sequenced material came from central memory CD4+ T cells from blood. These receptors came from a young man in good health.

The rearrangement uses TRBV6-1 and TRBJ1-2; 9 nucleotides align to TRBD1. Trimming took 6 bases from V and 3 from J; bases not matched to a gene: 5. Germline CDR1 reads MNHNS; CDR2 reads SASEGT. The CDR3 is 14 residues long. The chain's CDR3 is CASSPGQGDYGYTF. The CDR3 bases are TGTGCCAGCAGCCCGGGACAGGGTGACTATGGCTACACCTTC.

The chain employs TRBV7-2 and TRBJ1-4; possible D gene TRBD1, 5 bases. Trimming removed 3 bases from V and 8 bases from J, with 10 bases in between. The CDR3 consists of 13 residues. Germline CDR1 SGHTA, CDR2 FQGNSA. CDR3 DNA: TGTGCCAGCAGCTTTCAGGGCCGAGAAAAACTGTTTTTT. Protein sequence: CASSFQGREKLFF.

This sequence joins TRBV9 and TRBJ1-6; 8 bases agree with TRBD1. V lost 6 bases, J lost 7 bases, and 6 bases stayed unmatched. The CDR3 covers 14 residues. Per the germline V gene, CDR1 is SGDLS and CDR2 is YYNGEE. As DNA, the CDR3 is TGTGCCAGCACCAGTCAGGGGGCGAATTCACCCCTCCACTTT. Protein: CASTSQGANSPLHF.

The rearrangement uses TRBV4-3 and TRBJ2-7; TRBD2 matches at 11 bases. Trimming cost V 0 bases and J 0 bases; bases outside gene matches: 4. Germline V gene lookup returns CDR1 LGHNA and CDR2 YSLEER. The CDR3 extends over 17 amino acids. CDR3 DNA sequence: TGCGCCAGCAGCCAAGATGTTAGCGGGGGGGTCTCCTACGAGCAGTACTTC. It specifies CASSQDVSGGVSYEQYF.

The V gene is TRBV4-3, the J gene TRBJ2-6; possible D gene TRBD2, 6 bases. The germline V gene has CDR1 LGHNA and CDR2 YSLEER. This CDR3 spans 17 amino acids. The ends were cut back, 1 base at V and 4 bases at J, with 14 bases in the middle. DNA of the CDR3: TGCGCCAGCAGCCAAGGTAGCGGAGTAGACGGGGCCAACGTCCTGACTTTC. This gives the protein CASSQGSGVDGANVLTF.

This clone was found a few times. CDR3 residues: CSARTGANEKLFF. The DNA of the CDR3 is TGCAGCGCAAGGACAGGGGCTAATGAAAAACTGTTTTTT. The genes are TRBV29-1 and TRBJ1-4, with 9 nucleotides matching TRBD1. With 7 bases clipped from V and 3 bases from J, the junction kept 3 bases outside the gene matches. The CDR3 totals 13 residues. From germline, CDR1 is SQVTM and CDR2 ANQGSEA. The full variable domain, with the rest looked up from reference TRBV29-1 and TRBJ1-4, is SAVISQKPSRDICQRGTSLTIQCQVDSQVTMMFWYRQQPGQSLTLIATANQGSEATYESGFVIDKFPISRPNLTFSTLTVSNMSPEDSSIYLCSARTGANEKLFFGSGTQLSVL.